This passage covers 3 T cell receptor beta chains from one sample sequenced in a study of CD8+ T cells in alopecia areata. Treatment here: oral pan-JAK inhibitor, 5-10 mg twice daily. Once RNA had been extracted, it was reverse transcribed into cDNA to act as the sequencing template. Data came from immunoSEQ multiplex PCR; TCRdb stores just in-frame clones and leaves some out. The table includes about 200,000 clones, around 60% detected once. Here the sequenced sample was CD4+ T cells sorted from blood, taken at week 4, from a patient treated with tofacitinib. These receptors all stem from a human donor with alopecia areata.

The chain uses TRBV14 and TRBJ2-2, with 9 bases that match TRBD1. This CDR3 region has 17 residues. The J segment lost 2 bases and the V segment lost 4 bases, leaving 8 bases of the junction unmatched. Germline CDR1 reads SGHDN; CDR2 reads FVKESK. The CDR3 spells CASSPAPGQGNTGELFF. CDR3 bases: TGTGCCAGCAGCCCGGCTCCGGGACAGGGCAACACCGGGGAGCTGTTTTTT. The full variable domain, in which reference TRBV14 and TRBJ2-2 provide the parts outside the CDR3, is EAGVTQFPSHSVIEKGQTVTLRCDPISGHDNLYWYRRVMGKEIKFLLHFVKESKQDESGMPNNRFLAERTGGTYSTLKVQPAELEDSGVYFCASSPAPGQGNTGELFFGEGSRLTVL.

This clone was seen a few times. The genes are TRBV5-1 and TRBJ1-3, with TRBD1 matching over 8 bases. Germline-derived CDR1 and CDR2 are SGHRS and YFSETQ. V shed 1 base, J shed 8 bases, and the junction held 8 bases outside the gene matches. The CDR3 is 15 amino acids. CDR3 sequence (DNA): TGCGCCAGCAGCTTGTCGGGACAGGTTAGCGACACCATATATTTT. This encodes CASSLSGQVSDTIYF.

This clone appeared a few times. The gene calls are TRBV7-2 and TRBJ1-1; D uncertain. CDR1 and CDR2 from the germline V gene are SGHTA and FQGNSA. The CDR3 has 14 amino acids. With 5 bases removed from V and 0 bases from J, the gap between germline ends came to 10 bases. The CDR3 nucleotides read TGTGCCAGCAGCGCTGGGAACTTGAACACTGAAGCTTTCTTT. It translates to CASSAGNLNTEAFF.